This entry lists 10 T cell receptor beta chains sequenced from one sample in a study of T-cell memory formation after mild COVID-19. One entry per CDR3 protein, called by TCRdb with MiXCR from the 5' RACE reads. Among some 450,000 distinct CDR3 sequences listed, about a sixth were seen once. The sample was PBMCs or a T cell subset sorted from them (not recorded which). The receptors here all came from a man between 18 and 35 years old who had mild COVID-19 (a few samples of this study predate the infection). Cell type and time point are not known.

V is TRBV6-5 and J is TRBJ1-5; possible D gene TRBD1, 5 bases. V lost 4 bases to trimming and J lost 7 bases, with 11 bases between them. Looked up from germline, CDR1 is MNHEY and CDR2 is SVGAGI. The CDR3 contains 13 residues. DNA for the CDR3: TGTGCCAGCAGTTCCAGGGCGGGCCAGCCCCAGCATTTT. Encoded protein: CASSSRAGQPQHF.

This clonotype was counted only a few times. The chain is built from TRBV7-9 and TRBJ1-1; D possibly corresponds to TRBD1 (6 bases). This CDR3 contains 15 residues. Trimming stripped 5 bases from V and 3 bases from J, with 16 bases between. In germline, CDR1 is SEHNR, CDR2 FQNEAQ (reference sequence). The CDR3 DNA sequence: TGTGCCAGCAGCCCTGCGGGGGGCGCGTACACTGAAGCTTTCTTT. Translation gives CASSPAGGAYTEAFF. The variable domain in full, with the rest retrieved from reference TRBV7-9 and TRBJ1-1, is DTGVSQNPRHKITKRGQNVTFRCDPISEHNRLYWYRQTLGQGPEFLTYFQNEAQLEKSRLLSDRFSAERPKGSFSTLEIQRTEQGDSAMYLCASSPAGGAYTEAFFGQGTRLTVV.

The chain recombines TRBV28 with TRBJ2-7; 9 bases match TRBD2. The CDR3 is 14 amino acids. The V and J ends lost 2 bases and 4 bases, in that order; junction bases with no gene match: 3. CDR1 and CDR2 (germline): MDHEN, SYDVKM. The CDR3 DNA reads TGTGCCAGCAGTTTAGGAAGCGGGGGGTACGAGCAGTACGTC. This codes for CASSLGSGGYEQYV.

The chain is built from TRBV4-1 and TRBJ1-4; no definite D call. Trimming pared 0 bases from V and 8 bases from J, leaving 16 bases between. Germline V gives CDR1 MGHRA, CDR2 YSYEKL. The CDR3 covers 16 residues. CDR3 loop: CASSQDPWEGREKLFF. The CDR3 nucleotides are TGCGCCAGCAGCCAAGATCCATGGGAAGGGAGGGAAAAACTGTTTTTT.

This clonotype turned up a few times. This chain connects TRBV21-1 to TRBJ1-1; TRBD1 is the table's D call and was not checked against the DNA. TRBV21-1 is shown as a pseudogene. CDR3 length: 15 amino acids. For the CDR3, the DNA is TGTGCCAGCAGCAAAGCGGACAGGGCGGTCGCTGAAGCTTTCTTT. Translated, it gives CASSKADRAVAEAFF.

In its sample, this clonotype was seen many times. V and J are TRBV6-6 and TRBJ2-3, with D possibly being TRBD1 (6 bases). This CDR3 has 15 residues. Germline CDR1 and CDR2: MNHNY and SVGAGI (reference sequence). V lost 0 bases and J 3 bases, leaving 10 bases between the germline ends. The CDR3 reads CASSYSYRATDTQYF. CDR3 sequence (DNA): TGTGCCAGCAGTTACTCGTACAGGGCAACAGATACGCAGTATTTT.

This chain links TRBV7-2 with TRBJ1-5; D gene uncertain. The CDR3 totals 13 residues. Trimming removed 5 bases at V and 6 bases at J, with 11 bases between. Germline V CDR1 and CDR2: SGHTA, FQGNSA. The CDR3 DNA reads as TGTGCCAGCAGCGTGGAGGGAGTTCAGCCCCAGCATTTT. Protein product: CASSVEGVQPQHF.

This clonotype showed up just a few times. This chain uses TRBV7-9 with TRBJ2-3; a weak D match, TRBD2 (6 bases). With 3 bases removed from V and 5 bases from J, the gap between germline ends came to 18 bases. CDR1 is SEHNR, CDR2 FQNEAQ, per germline (reference sequence). The length of the CDR3 is 16 residues. CDR3: CASSLRTTMRLDTQYF. CDR3 sequence (DNA): TGTGCCAGCAGCTTGAGGACTACCATGCGATTAGATACGCAGTATTTT.

This clonotype was picked up a small number of times. The rearrangement links TRBV7-2 to TRBJ2-1; D is undetermined. Germline V gene lookup returns CDR1 SGHTA and CDR2 FQGNSA. This CDR3 is built from 13 residues. Trimming took off 8 bases at V and 2 bases at J, with 10 bases between the two ends. The CDR3 spells CASGLATYNEQFF. The CDR3 DNA sequence: TGTGCCAGCGGATTGGCTACCTACAATGAGCAGTTCTTC.

In nucleotides, the CDR3 is TGTGCCAGCAGCCTACGCCCCCGCGGGGGAACCTACAATGAGCAGTTCTTC. Protein: CASSLRPRGGTYNEQFF. The chain employs TRBV7-6 and TRBJ2-1; 7 bases fit TRBD2. The germline CDR1 and CDR2 sequences are SGHVS and FNYEAQ. The junction had 12 bases not matched to a gene; V was cut back by 5 bases and J by 2 bases. The CDR3 is 17 residues long.